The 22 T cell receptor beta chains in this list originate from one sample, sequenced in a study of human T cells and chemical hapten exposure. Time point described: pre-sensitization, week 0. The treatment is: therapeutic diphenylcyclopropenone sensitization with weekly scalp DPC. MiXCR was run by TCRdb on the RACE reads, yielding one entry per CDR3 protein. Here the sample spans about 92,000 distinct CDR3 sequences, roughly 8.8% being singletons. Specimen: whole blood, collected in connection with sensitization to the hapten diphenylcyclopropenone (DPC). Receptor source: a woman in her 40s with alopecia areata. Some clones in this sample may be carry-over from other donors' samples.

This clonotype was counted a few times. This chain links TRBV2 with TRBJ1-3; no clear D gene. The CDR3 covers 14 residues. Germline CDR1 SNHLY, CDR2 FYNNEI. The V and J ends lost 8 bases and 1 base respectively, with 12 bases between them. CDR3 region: CASDGRHSGNTIYF. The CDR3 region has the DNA TGTGCCAGCGACGGACGGCATTCTGGAAACACCATATATTTT.

For the CDR3, the DNA is TGTGCCAGCCAGAGACAGCCGCATAACTATGGCTACACCTTC. Its translation is CASQRQPHNYGYTF. The chain carries TRBV2 and TRBJ1-2; weak D call: TRBD1 (5 bases). Trimming removed 8 bases from V and 1 base from J, with 14 bases in between. The CDR3 runs to 14 residues. Germline V lookup: CDR1 SNHLY, CDR2 FYNNEI.

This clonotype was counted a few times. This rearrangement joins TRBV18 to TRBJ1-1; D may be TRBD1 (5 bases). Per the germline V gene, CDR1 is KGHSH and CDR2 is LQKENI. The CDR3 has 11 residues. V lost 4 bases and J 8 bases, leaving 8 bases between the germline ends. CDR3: CASSQTEEAFF. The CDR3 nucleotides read TGTGCCAGCTCACAGACAGAAGAAGCTTTCTTT.

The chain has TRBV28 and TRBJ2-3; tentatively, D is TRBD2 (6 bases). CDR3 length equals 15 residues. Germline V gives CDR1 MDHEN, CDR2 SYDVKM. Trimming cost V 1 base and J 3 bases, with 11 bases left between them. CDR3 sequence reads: CASSLSGLMTDTQYF. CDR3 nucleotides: TGTGCCAGCAGTTTATCCGGACTAATGACAGATACGCAGTATTTT.

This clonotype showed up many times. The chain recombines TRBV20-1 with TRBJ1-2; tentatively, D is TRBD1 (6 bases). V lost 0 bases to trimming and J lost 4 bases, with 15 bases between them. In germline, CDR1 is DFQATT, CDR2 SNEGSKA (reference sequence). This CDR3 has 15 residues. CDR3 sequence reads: CSARDTGRLTYGYTF. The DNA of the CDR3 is TGCAGTGCTAGAGATACAGGGCGTCTGACCTATGGCTACACCTTC.

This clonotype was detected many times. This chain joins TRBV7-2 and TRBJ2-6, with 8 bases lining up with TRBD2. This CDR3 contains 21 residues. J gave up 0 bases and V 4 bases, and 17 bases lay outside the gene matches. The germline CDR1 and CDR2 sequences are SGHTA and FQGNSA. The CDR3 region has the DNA TGTGCCAGCAGCTCACGGGAGGGCCAGGGACATATTAACTCTGGGGCCAACGTCCTGACTTTC. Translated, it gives CASSSREGQGHINSGANVLTF.

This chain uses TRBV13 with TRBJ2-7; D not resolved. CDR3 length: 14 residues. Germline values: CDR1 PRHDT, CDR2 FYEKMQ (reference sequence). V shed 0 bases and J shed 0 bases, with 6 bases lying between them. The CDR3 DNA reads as TGTGCCAGCAGCTTAGGAGACGCCTCCTACGAGCAGTACTTC. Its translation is CASSLGDASYEQYF.

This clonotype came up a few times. The CDR3 bases are TGTGCCAGCAGCCAATCGAGGAGCGGGGGTCAAGAGACCCAGTACTTC. It translates to CASSQSRSGGQETQYF. The V gene is TRBV4-2, the J gene TRBJ2-5; 8 nucleotides align to TRBD2. V dropped 2 bases and J dropped 2; count of bases not matched to a gene: 7. Germline V gene sequence: CDR1 LGHNA, CDR2 YNFKEQ. The CDR3 sequence is 16 residues long.

This CDR3 reads CASSLGGPAGAHQETQYF. Written as DNA, the CDR3 is TGTGCCAGCAGCTTAGGAGGGCCAGCGGGGGCCCACCAAGAGACCCAGTACTTC. J is TRBJ2-5 and V is TRBV7-8; TRBD2 matches 8 bases. The V gene end was trimmed by 1 base and the J gene end by 0 bases; junction bases not matched to a gene: 10. Looked up from germline, CDR1 is SGHVS and CDR2 is FQNEAQ. CDR3 length: 18 amino acids.

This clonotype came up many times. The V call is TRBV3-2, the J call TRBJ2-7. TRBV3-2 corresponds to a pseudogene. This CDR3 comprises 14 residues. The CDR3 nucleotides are TGTGCCAGCAGCCAAGAGGACAGCTCCTACGAGCAGTACTTC. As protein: CASSQEDSSYEQYF.

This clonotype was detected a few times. The CDR3, as DNA: TGTGCCAGCAGGCGGACTAGCGGAGCGAACACCGGGGAGCTGTTTTTT. Protein sequence: CASRRTSGANTGELFF. The genes are TRBV11-2 and TRBJ2-2; TRBD2 matches at 10 bases. After removal of 6 bases from V and 0 bases from J, the junction contained 4 bases not matched to a gene. Germline V lookup: CDR1 SGHAT, CDR2 FQNNGV. This CDR3 spans 16 amino acids.

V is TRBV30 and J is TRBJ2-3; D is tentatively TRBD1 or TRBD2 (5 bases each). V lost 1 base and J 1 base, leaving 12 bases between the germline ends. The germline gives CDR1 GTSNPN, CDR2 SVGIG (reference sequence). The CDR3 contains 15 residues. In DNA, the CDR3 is TGTGCCTGGAGTGCAATGGGACCCCGCACAGATACGCAGTATTTT. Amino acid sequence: CAWSAMGPRTDTQYF.

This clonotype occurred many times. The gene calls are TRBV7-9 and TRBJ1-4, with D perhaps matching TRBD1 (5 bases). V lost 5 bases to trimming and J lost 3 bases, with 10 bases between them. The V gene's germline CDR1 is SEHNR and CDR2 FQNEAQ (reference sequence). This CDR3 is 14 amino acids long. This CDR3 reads CASSRGGANEKLFF. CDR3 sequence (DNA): TGTGCCAGCAGCCGCGGGGGGGCTAATGAAAAACTGTTTTTT.

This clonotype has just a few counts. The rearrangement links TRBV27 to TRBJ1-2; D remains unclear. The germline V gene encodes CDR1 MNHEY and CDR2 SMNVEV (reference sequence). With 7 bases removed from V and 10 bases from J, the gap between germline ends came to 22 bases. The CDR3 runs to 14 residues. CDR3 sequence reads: CASTGSPLWGDYTF. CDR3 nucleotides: TGTGCCAGCACCGGCAGTCCGCTTTGGGGTGACTACACCTTC.

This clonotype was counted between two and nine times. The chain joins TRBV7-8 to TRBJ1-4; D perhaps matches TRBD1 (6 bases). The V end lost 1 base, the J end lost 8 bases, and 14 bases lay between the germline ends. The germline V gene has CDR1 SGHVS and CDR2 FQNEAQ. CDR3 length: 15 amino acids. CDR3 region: CASSLVGGRGEKLFF. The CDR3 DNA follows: TGTGCCAGCAGCTTAGTTGGGGGTAGGGGGGAAAAACTGTTTTTT.

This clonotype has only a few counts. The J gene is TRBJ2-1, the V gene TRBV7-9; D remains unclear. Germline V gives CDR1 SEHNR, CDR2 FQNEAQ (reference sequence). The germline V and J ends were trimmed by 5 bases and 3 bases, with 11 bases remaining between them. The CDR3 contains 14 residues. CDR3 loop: CASSDASFYNEQFF. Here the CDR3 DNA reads TGTGCCAGCAGCGACGCCAGCTTCTACAATGAGCAGTTCTTC.

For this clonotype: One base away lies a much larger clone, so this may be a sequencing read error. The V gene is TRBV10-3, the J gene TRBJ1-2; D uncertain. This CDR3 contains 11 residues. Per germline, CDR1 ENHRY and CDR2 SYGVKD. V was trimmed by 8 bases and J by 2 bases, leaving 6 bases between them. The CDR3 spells CAISLNYGYTF. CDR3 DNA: TGTGCCATCTCGTTGAACTATGGCTACACCTTC.

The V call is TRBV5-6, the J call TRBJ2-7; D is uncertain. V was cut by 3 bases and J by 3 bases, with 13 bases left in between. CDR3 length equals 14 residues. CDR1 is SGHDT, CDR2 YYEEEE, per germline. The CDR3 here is CASSYGVHLYEQYF. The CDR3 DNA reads TGTGCCAGCAGCTATGGGGTACATCTCTACGAGCAGTACTTC.

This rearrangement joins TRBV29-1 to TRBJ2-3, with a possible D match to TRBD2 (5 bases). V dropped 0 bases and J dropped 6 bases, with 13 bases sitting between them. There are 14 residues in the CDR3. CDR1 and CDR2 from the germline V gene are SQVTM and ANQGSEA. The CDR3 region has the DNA TGCAGCGTTGAAGACCCCAAGGGCGGGGATACGCAGTATTTT. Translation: CSVEDPKGGDTQYF.

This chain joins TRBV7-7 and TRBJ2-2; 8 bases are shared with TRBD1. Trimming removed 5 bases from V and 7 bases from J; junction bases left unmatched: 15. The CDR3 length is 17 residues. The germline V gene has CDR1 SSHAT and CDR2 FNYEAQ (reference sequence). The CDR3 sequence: CASSRTGTGSKSGELFF. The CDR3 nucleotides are TGTGCCAGCAGCCGGACCGGGACAGGCTCCAAGAGCGGGGAGCTGTTTTTT.

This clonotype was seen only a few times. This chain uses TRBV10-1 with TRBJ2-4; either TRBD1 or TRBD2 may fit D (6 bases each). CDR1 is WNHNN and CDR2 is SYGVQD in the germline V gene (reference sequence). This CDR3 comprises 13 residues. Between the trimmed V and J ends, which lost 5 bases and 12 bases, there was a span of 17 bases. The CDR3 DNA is TGCGCCAGCAGTCCGGGAGTGGGGGCGAGTCAGTACTTC. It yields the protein CASSPGVGASQYF.

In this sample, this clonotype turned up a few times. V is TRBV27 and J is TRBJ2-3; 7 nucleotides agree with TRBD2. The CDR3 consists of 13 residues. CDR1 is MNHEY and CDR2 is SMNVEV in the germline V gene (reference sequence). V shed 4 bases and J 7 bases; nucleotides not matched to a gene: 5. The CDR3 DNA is TGTGCCAGCAGTTGGGGGGGAACAAATACGCAGTATTTT. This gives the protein CASSWGGTNTQYF.